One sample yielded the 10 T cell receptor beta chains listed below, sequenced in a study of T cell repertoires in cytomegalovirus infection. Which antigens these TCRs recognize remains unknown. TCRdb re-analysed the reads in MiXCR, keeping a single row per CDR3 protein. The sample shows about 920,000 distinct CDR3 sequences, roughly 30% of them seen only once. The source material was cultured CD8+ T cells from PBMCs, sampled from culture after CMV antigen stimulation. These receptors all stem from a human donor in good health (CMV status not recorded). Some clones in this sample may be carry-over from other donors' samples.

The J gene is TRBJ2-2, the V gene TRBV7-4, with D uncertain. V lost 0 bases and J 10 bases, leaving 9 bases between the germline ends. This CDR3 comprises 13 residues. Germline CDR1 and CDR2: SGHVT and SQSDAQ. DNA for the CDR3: TGTGCCAGCAGCTTAGCGCTTGCGGCGGAGCTGTTTTTT. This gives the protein CASSLALAAELFF.

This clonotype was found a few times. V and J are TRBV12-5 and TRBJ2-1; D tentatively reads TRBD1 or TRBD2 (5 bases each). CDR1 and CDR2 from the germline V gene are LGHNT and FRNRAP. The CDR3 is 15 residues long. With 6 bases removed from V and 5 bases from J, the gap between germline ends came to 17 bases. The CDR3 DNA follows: TGTGCTAGTGGCCTGTGGGGGAAGATGGACAATGAGCAGTTCTTC. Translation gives CASGLWGKMDNEQFF.

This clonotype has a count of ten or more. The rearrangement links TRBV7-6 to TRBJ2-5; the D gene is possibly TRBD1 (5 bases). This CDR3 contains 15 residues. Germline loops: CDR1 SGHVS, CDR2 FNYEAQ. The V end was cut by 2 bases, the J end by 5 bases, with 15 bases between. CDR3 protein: CASSLYHKGSETQYF. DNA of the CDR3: TGTGCCAGCAGCTTATACCATAAGGGGTCGGAGACCCAGTACTTC.

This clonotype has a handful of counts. The CDR3 region is CASSNFRGDTEAFF. CDR3 bases: TGTGCCAGTAGCAATTTTCGAGGGGACACTGAAGCTTTCTTT. The rearrangement uses TRBV19 and TRBJ1-1; weak D call: TRBD1 (5 bases). CDR3 length: 14 amino acids. CDR1 and CDR2 from the germline V gene are LNHDA and SQIVND (reference sequence). V lost 6 bases to trimming and J lost 3 bases, with 14 bases between them.

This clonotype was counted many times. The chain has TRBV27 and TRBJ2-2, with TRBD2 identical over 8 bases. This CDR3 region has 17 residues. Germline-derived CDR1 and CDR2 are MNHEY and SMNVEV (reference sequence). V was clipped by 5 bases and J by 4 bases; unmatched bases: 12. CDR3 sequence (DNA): TGTGCCAGCAGTCCTCTCTACGGACGGGGGGGCACCGGGGAGCTGTTTTTT. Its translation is CASSPLYGRGGTGELFF.

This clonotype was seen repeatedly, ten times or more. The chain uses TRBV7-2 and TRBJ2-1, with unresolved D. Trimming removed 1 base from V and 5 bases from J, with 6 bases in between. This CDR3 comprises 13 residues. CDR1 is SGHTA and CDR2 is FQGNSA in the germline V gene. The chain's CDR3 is CASSLGYNNEQFF. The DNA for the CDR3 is TGTGCCAGCAGCTTAGGTTATAACAATGAGCAGTTCTTC. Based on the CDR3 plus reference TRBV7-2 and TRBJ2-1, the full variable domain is GAGVSQSPSNKVTEKGKDVELRCDPISGHTALYWYRQSLGQGLEFLIYFQGNSAPDKSGLPSDRFSAERTGGSVSTLTIQRTQQEDSAVYLCASSLGYNNEQFFGPGTRLTVL.

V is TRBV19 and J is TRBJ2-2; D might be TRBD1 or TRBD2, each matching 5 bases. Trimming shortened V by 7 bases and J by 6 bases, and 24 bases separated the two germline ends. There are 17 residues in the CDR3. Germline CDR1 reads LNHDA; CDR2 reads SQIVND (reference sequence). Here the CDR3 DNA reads TGTGCCAGTATTTCGAACCGGGACCTTACCTTGGCCGGGGAGCTGTTTTTT. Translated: CASISNRDLTLAGELFF.

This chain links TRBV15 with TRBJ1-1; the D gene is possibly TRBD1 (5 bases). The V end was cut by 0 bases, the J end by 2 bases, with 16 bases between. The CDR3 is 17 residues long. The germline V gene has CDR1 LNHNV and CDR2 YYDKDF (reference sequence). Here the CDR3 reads CATSRDVGVDTNTEAFF. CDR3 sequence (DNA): TGTGCCACCAGCAGAGATGTAGGGGTGGACACTAACACTGAAGCTTTCTTT. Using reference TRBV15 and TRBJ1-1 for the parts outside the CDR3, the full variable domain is DAMVIQNPRYQVTQFGKPVTLSCSQTLNHNVMYWYQQKSSQAPKLLFHYYDKDFNNEADTPDNFQSRRPNTSFCFLDIRSPGLGDTAMYLCATSRDVGVDTNTEAFFGQGTRLTVV.

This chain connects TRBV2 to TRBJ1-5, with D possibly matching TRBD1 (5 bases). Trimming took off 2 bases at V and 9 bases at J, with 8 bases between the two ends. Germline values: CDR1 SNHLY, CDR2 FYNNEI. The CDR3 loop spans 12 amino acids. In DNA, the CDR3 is TGTGCCAGCAGTGAATTCACAGGGCCCCAGCATTTT. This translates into CASSEFTGPQHF.

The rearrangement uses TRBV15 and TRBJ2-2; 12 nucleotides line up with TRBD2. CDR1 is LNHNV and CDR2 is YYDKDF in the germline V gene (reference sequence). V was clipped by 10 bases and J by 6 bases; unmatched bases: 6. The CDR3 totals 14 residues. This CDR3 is CAITSGGPPGELFF. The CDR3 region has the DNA TGTGCCATTACTAGCGGGGGGCCGCCCGGGGAGCTGTTTTTT.